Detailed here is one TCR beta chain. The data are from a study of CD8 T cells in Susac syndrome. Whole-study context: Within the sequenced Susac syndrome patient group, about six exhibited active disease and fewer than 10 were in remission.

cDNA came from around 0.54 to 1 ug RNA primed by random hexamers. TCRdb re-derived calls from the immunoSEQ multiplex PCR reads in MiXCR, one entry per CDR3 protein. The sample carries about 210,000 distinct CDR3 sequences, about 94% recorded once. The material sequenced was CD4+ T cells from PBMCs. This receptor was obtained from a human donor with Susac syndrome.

CDR3 region: CSASRRGSSEAFF. The CDR3, as DNA: TGCAGTGCTAGTAGGCGGGGCTCGTCTGAAGCTTTCTTT. J is TRBJ1-1 and V is TRBV20-1, with D possibly being TRBD1 (5 bases). Germline V gene data show CDR1 as DFQATT and CDR2 as SNEGSKA (reference sequence). This CDR3 is built from 13 residues. V was trimmed by 3 bases and J by 6 bases, leaving 14 bases between them.